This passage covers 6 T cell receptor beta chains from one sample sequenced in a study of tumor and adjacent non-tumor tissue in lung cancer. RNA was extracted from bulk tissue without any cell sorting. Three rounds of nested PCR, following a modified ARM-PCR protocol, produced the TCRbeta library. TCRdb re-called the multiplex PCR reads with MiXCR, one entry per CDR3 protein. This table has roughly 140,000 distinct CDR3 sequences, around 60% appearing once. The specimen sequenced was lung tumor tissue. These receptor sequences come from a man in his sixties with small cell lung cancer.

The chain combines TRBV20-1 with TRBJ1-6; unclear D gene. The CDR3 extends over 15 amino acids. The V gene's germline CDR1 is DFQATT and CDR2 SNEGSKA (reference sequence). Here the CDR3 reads CITRVRGSRNSPLHF. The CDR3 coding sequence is TGCATTACTAGGGTCCGGGGTTCGAGGAATTCACCCCTCCACTTT.

The CDR3 region has the DNA TGTGCCTGGAGTGTAGCCAGGGAGACCCAGTACTTC. Protein: CAWSVARETQYF. The chain links TRBV30 to TRBJ2-5; D is uncertain. Looked up from germline, CDR1 is GTSNPN and CDR2 is SVGIG (reference sequence). V was pared by 0 bases and J by 5 bases, with 7 bases between. This CDR3 contains 12 residues.

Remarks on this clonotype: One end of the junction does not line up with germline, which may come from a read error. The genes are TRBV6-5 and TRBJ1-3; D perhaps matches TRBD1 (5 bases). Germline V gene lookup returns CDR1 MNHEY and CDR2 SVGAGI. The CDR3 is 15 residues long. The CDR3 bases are TGTTCCAGCAGCAGCACGGGACCCTCTGGAAACATCATATATTTT. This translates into CSSSSTGPSGNIIYF.

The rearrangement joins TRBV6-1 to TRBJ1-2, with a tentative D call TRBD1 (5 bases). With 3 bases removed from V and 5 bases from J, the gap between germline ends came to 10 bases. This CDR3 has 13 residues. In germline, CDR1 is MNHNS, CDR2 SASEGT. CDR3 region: CASSEPGTYGYTF. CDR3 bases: TGTGCCAGCAGTGAGCCAGGGACTTATGGCTACACCTTC.

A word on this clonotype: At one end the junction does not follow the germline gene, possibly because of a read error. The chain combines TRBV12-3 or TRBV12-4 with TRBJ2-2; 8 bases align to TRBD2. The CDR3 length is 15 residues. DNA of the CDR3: TGTGACAGCAGTCAAGGGACTAGTGGCGCCGGGGAGCTGTTTTTT. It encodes CDSSQGTSGAGELFF.

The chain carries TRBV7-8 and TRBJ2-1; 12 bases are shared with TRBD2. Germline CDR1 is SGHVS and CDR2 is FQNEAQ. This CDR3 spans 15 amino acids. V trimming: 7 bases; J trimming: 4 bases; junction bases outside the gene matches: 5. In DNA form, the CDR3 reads TGTGCCAGCACCCGGACTAGCGGGGAATACAATGAGCAGTTCTTC. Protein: CASTRTSGEYNEQFF.